These T cell receptor beta chains were read from a single sample in a study of beta chain features in type 1 diabetes. Assay used: immunoSEQ multiplex PCR; TCRdb lists only in-frame clones, some missing. The table lists around 300,000 clones, 13% to 15% of them singletons. The sample was central memory CD4+ T cells from blood. The receptors here all came from a man in his thirties or forties in good health. Both conserved end residues are part of each CDR3. The D gene is left open where the match is weak. Size is omitted from some rows. Given values are once, few, many or a class for expanded clones.

d_gene,abundance,j_gene,v_gene,CDR3nt,CDR3aa
NA,NA,TRBJ2-3,TRBV11-3,TGTGCCAGCACCCCGGGCCGCACAGATACGCAGTATTTT,CASTPGRTDTQYF
NA,many,TRBJ2-7,TRBV27,TGTGCCAGCAGTCCGCCGCAGGGAAAGCAGTACTTC,CASSPPQGKQYF
NA,few,TRBJ2-5,TRBV5-6,TGTGCCAGCAGCTTCGGGGGTAGGAGGGAGCAGTACTTC,CASSFGGRREQYF
NA,few,TRBJ2-2,TRBV7-9,TGTGCCAGCAGGCCCGGGGGCCGGAACACCGGGGAGCTGTTTTTT,CASRPGGRNTGELFF
NA,many,TRBJ1-5,TRBV4-1,TGCGCCTCAAACCCCTTGGCGGGTAGCAATCAGCCCCAGCATTTT,CASNPLAGSNQPQHF
NA,NA,TRBJ1-2,TRBV12-2,TGTGCAAGTCGCTTTACCGGGGTTCACTTC,CASRFTGVHF
TRBD1,NA,TRBJ1-2,TRBV7-9,TGTGCCAGCAGTTACCAGGGGGCCCTCTATGGCTACACCTTC,CASSYQGALYGYTF
NA,many,TRBJ2-1,TRBV7-8,TGTGCCAGCAGCTTAGTGGAATCGGCTAGCTCCTACAATGAGCAGTTCTTC,CASSLVESASSYNEQFF
TRBD1,NA,TRBJ2-2,TRBV6-5,TGTGCCACGAAGACAGGGTTAACCGGGGAGCTGTTTTTT,CATKTGLTGELFF
NA,few,TRBJ2-1,TRBV7-6,TGTGCCAGCAGCTTATTTAGTGGGGCCTCCAATGAGCAGTTCTTC,CASSLFSGASNEQFF
NA,NA,TRBJ2-3,TRBV1,TGCACCAGGGGGTTGGGACCAACAGTCACAGATACGCAGTATTTT,CTRGLGPTVTDTQYF
NA,NA,TRBJ1-5,TRBV27,TGTGCCAGCAGTTTGGAAAATAGCAATCAGCCCCAGCATTTT,CASSLENSNQPQHF
NA,few,TRBJ2-3,TRBV7-8,TGTGCCAGCAGCCTCAGCCGGGGTCGGGATACGCAGTATTTT,CASSLSRGRDTQYF
TRBD1,few,TRBJ1-4,TRBV10-3,TGTGCCATCAGGGGACAGGGGGCAGATGAAAAACTGTTTTTT,CAIRGQGADEKLFF
NA,NA,TRBJ2-1,TRBV7-2,TGTGCCAGCAGCTTAGCAGGACTACAATACAATGAGCAGTTCTTC,CASSLAGLQYNEQFF
NA,NA,TRBJ2-2,TRBV6-1,TGTGCCAGCAGTGAAGGTCTTTGGACACATAACACCGGGGAGCTGTTTTTT,CASSEGLWTHNTGELFF
NA,NA,TRBJ1-1,TRBV19,TGTGCCAGTAGTATACAGGACACTGAAGCTTTCTTT,CASSIQDTEAFF
NA,NA,TRBJ1-4,TRBV20-1,TGCAGTGCTAGGCGCGAAAAACTGTTTTTT,CSARREKLFF
TRBD2,NA,TRBJ2-1,TRBV7-9,TGTGCCAGCAGCTTAGCACGCGCGGGGGATATCTACAATGAGCAGTTCTTC,CASSLARAGDIYNEQFF
TRBD2,NA,TRBJ2-1,TRBV11-1,TGTGCCAGCGGGACGGGAGGGCCGAATGAGCAGTTCTTC,CASGTGGPNEQFF
NA,NA,TRBJ2-1,TRBV6-4,TGTGCCAAGAAGACAGGTTTTCTTTACAATGAGCAGTTCTTC,CAKKTGFLYNEQFF
TRBD2,few,TRBJ2-5,TRBV4-1,TGCGCCAGCAGCCCCGGTCCTAGCGGGTTCCCCCAGTACTTC,CASSPGPSGFPQYF
TRBD2,NA,TRBJ2-2,TRBV7-2,TGTGCCAGCAGCCCGCGCCTAGCGGGTGGTAACACCGGGGAGCTGTTTTTT,CASSPRLAGGNTGELFF
NA,NA,TRBJ2-1,TRBV4-1,TGCGCCAGCAGCCAAGATCGAACCGGATTAGGAATGGGGACGTATGAGCAGTTCTTC,CASSQDRTGLGMGTYEQFF
NA,NA,TRBJ2-1,TRBV6-1,TGTGCCAGCAGTGAAGCGTTTGGCCGGGCGAGAACCCGAGGCCATGAGCAGTTCTTC,CASSEAFGRARTRGHEQFF
NA,NA,TRBJ1-5,TRBV15,TGTGCCAGACCTAACTGGAATAGCAATCAGCCCCAGCATTTT,CARPNWNSNQPQHF
NA,NA,TRBJ2-7,TRBV7-2,TGTGCCAGCAGCTTCGGGGGGCTTGCCTCCTACGAGCAGTACTTC,CASSFGGLASYEQYF
NA,few,TRBJ1-1,TRBV19,TGTGCCAGTAGTACGCCCCCGGGGCACCGGAACACTGAAGCTTTCTTT,CASSTPPGHRNTEAFF
NA,NA,TRBJ1-4,TRBV19,TGTGCCAGTCAGGACAAAACTAATGAAAAACTGTTTTTT,CASQDKTNEKLFF
NA,few,TRBJ1-2,TRBV5-6,TGTGCCAGCAGCCAATCCCATTACTCCGGCTACACCTTC,CASSQSHYSGYTF
NA,NA,TRBJ1-5,TRBV19,TGTGCCAGTAGTATTTCCATTGGAGGGGGAAATCAGCCCCAGCATTTT,CASSISIGGGNQPQHF
NA,few,TRBJ1-6,TRBV5-1,TGTGCCAGCAGCTTACGGGAGATCGATTCACCCCTCCACTTT,CASSLREIDSPLHF
NA,NA,TRBJ2-2,TRBV9,TGTGCCAGCAGCGTAGATCTCATCACCGGGGAGCTGTTTTTT,CASSVDLITGELFF
NA,NA,TRBJ2-1,TRBV5-1,TGCGCCAGCACCCCAGGGGAGGCCAATTACAATGAGCAGTTCTTC,CASTPGEANYNEQFF
TRBD2,few,TRBJ2-7,TRBV10-3,TGTGCCATCAGTGGGGGCGGGACTAGCGGGGCCCCCTACGAGCAGTACTTC,CAISGGGTSGAPYEQYF
NA,NA,TRBJ2-7,TRBV5-6,TGTGCCAGCAGCTTGGTAGGAATATACGAGCAGTACTTC,CASSLVGIYEQYF
NA,few,TRBJ1-2,TRBV16,TGTGCCAGCAGCCAATCCACAGCCGATGGCTACACCTTC,CASSQSTADGYTF